This is a list of T cell receptor beta chains from one sample in a study of blood T cell repertoires in COVID-19. Sequencing used immunoSEQ multiplex PCR; TCRdb keeps in-frame clones, though not all of them. The data hold around 50,000 clones, with around 85% observed a single time. Sequenced: peripheral blood. These receptors were obtained from a man aged 35-49 years with active COVID-19. CDR3s leave out the opening cysteine and the closing phenylalanine or tryptophan.

j_gene: TRBJ1-1
v_gene: TRBV10-3
CDR3aa: AISPPGGATEAF

j_gene: TRBJ2-7
v_gene: TRBV25-1
CDR3aa: ASSEGAGMGYEQY

j_gene: TRBJ1-1
v_gene: TRBV28
CDR3aa: ASSPRTGSTEAF

j_gene: TRBJ2-1
v_gene: TRBV5-1
CDR3aa: ASTDSYGSYNEQF

j_gene: TRBJ1-1
v_gene: TRBV30
CDR3aa: AWDRAYEAF

j_gene: TRBJ2-1
v_gene: TRBV19
CDR3aa: ASRPQDSYNEQF

j_gene: TRBJ2-5
v_gene: TRBV15
CDR3aa: ATSRDGARTGRQETQY

j_gene: TRBJ1-3
v_gene: TRBV29-1
CDR3aa: SVSTDFSGNTIY

j_gene: TRBJ1-4
v_gene: TRBV29-1
CDR3aa: SVRTGSTNEKLF

j_gene: TRBJ2-2
v_gene: TRBV5-4
CDR3aa: ASSLRGLAYDPGELF

j_gene: TRBJ2-7
v_gene: TRBV2
CDR3aa: AIRDTAYEQY

j_gene: TRBJ2-7
v_gene: TRBV5-1
CDR3aa: ASSEQGSSYEQY

j_gene: TRBJ1-1
v_gene: TRBV7-8
CDR3aa: ASSPSGGGLNTEAF

j_gene: TRBJ2-2
v_gene: TRBV4-1
CDR3aa: ASSHQGARTGELF

j_gene: TRBJ1-1
v_gene: TRBV30
CDR3aa: AWARGLMNTEAF

j_gene: TRBJ2-7
v_gene: TRBV14
CDR3aa: ASSQVGREQY

j_gene: TRBJ2-5
v_gene: TRBV11-2
CDR3aa: ASSFGSPRYQETQY

j_gene: TRBJ2-5
v_gene: TRBV18
CDR3aa: ASSPDRSQETQY

j_gene: TRBJ2-1
v_gene: TRBV6-4
CDR3aa: ASSTGLAEYNEQF

j_gene: TRBJ1-2
v_gene: TRBV3-1/TRBV3-2
CDR3aa: ASSQDQGDSTGYT

j_gene: TRBJ1-2
v_gene: TRBV11-2
CDR3aa: ASRDGTGYYGYT

j_gene: TRBJ2-1
v_gene: TRBV5-1
CDR3aa: ASSSTYTYNEQF

j_gene: TRBJ1-2
v_gene: TRBV7-9
CDR3aa: ASSDRHSGYT

j_gene: TRBJ1-4
v_gene: TRBV5-1
CDR3aa: ASSLTGATNEKLF

j_gene: TRBJ2-3
v_gene: TRBV6-2/TRBV6-3
CDR3aa: ASSPTLAGGPDTQY

j_gene: TRBJ1-1
v_gene: TRBV5-4
CDR3aa: ASTRTGGEAF

j_gene: TRBJ2-4
v_gene: TRBV18
CDR3aa: ASSPARVGAKNIQY

j_gene: TRBJ2-7
v_gene: TRBV6-5
CDR3aa: ASSRGGYEQY

j_gene: TRBJ2-1
v_gene: TRBV5-1
CDR3aa: ASSFGGTSGYNEQF

j_gene: TRBJ1-2
v_gene: TRBV5-1
CDR3aa: ASSPWTGKVNGYT

j_gene: TRBJ1-1
v_gene: TRBV30
CDR3aa: AWSKGLENTEAF

j_gene: TRBJ1-1
v_gene: TRBV29-1
CDR3aa: SASWQGNTEAF

j_gene: TRBJ1-1
v_gene: TRBV5-4
CDR3aa: ASSPRGGNTEAF

j_gene: TRBJ2-1
v_gene: TRBV7-8
CDR3aa: ASSRNRQISYNEQF

j_gene: TRBJ1-5
v_gene: TRBV28
CDR3aa: ASIAPGGLGQPQH

j_gene: TRBJ2-5
v_gene: TRBV7-9
CDR3aa: ASSLELWRPTRHQETQY

j_gene: TRBJ1-2
v_gene: TRBV7-9
CDR3aa: ASSLSSLYGYT

j_gene: TRBJ2-1
v_gene: TRBV24-1
CDR3aa: ATSDPRMREASSYNEQF

j_gene: TRBJ1-5
v_gene: TRBV27
CDR3aa: ASSKGAGGQPQH

j_gene: TRBJ2-1
v_gene: TRBV5-1
CDR3aa: ASRPGLAGGSESNEQF

j_gene: TRBJ2-1
v_gene: TRBV6-4
CDR3aa: ASSSGDGENEQF

j_gene: TRBJ1-1
v_gene: TRBV28
CDR3aa: ASSPGPSNTEAF

j_gene: TRBJ2-7
v_gene: TRBV5-6
CDR3aa: ASSLAGSPTYEQY

j_gene: TRBJ1-4
v_gene: TRBV19
CDR3aa: ASSSSSAGSKLF

j_gene: TRBJ2-1
v_gene: TRBV5-1
CDR3aa: ASSSQSLAEYNEQF

j_gene: TRBJ2-3
v_gene: TRBV25-1
CDR3aa: ASSELAGSGTDTQY

j_gene: TRBJ2-2
v_gene: TRBV5-4
CDR3aa: ASSLGGNTGELF

j_gene: TRBJ2-7
v_gene: TRBV2
CDR3aa: ASSAARGGGFHSSYEQY

j_gene: TRBJ2-7
v_gene: TRBV5-4
CDR3aa: ASSHGRAPYEQY

j_gene: TRBJ1-1
v_gene: TRBV28
CDR3aa: ASSYDAGGAF

j_gene: TRBJ2-7
v_gene: TRBV6-6
CDR3aa: ASARDRGSYEQY